This passage covers 8 T cell receptor beta chains from one sample sequenced in a study of cytomegalovirus exposure and HLA in healthy donors. 60 Vbeta and 13 Jbeta primers were used in PCR. Some clones are missing from TCRdb's copy, which holds only in-frame ones; the method was immunoSEQ multiplex PCR. This repertoire shows roughly 190,000 clones, roughly 13% found once; its top ten account for 7.5% to 10%. Sequenced: PBMCs. The receptors come from a man aged 50-59 years in good health and CMV-seropositive.

CDR3 sequence: CASSLDTYYGYTF. CDR3 coding DNA: TGTGCCAGCAGCTTGGATACTTACTATGGCTACACCTTC. The chain couples TRBV5-8 to TRBJ1-2; D unresolved. V was pared by 0 bases and J by 3 bases, with 6 bases between. The germline V gene has CDR1 SGHTS and CDR2 YDEGEE. The CDR3 consists of 13 residues. Complete variable domain (other parts from reference TRBV5-8 and TRBJ1-2): EAGVTQSPTHLIKTRGQQATLRCSPISGHTSVYWYQQALGLGLQFLLWYDEGEERNRGNFPPRFSGRQFPNYSSELNVNALELEDSALYLCASSLDTYYGYTFGSGTRLTVV.

The chain recombines TRBV18 with TRBJ1-3; weak D call: TRBD1 (6 bases). This CDR3 spans 13 amino acids. The germline V and J ends were trimmed by 3 bases and 3 bases, with 6 bases remaining between them. Germline lookup yields CDR1 KGHSH and CDR2 LQKENI. CDR3 loop: CASSPRGGNTIYF. DNA of the CDR3: TGTGCCAGCTCACCCAGGGGTGGAAACACCATATATTTT.

As to this clone: The same CDR3 also results from other DNA sequences found in this sample. The chain combines TRBV6-1 with TRBJ1-2, with D maybe TRBD1 (5 bases). The V end was cut by 3 bases, the J end by 5 bases, with 7 bases between. CDR1 is MNHNS, CDR2 SASEGT, per germline. The CDR3 runs to 12 residues. CDR3 sequence: CASSDQGYGYTF. CDR3 sequence (DNA): TGTGCCAGCAGTGACCAGGGATATGGCTACACCTTC.

This clone was found a few times. The CDR3 region has the DNA TGTGCCAGCAGTGAAGACGACTTAGGCAATCAGCCCCAGCATTTT. Translation: CASSEDDLGNQPQHF. The rearrangement links TRBV2 to TRBJ1-5; D is uncertain. Trimming shortened V by 1 base and J by 2 bases, and 9 bases separated the two germline ends. The CDR3 is made up of 15 amino acids. Looked up from germline, CDR1 is SNHLY and CDR2 is FYNNEI.

The CDR3 is CASIGLRATGELFF. Here the CDR3 DNA reads TGTGCCAGCATCGGTTTGCGGGCCACCGGGGAGCTGTTTTTT. V is TRBV7-2 and J is TRBJ2-2, with D possibly TRBD2 on 5 matching bases. Trimming left V 7 bases short and J 4 bases short, with 13 bases between. The germline V gene has CDR1 SGHTA and CDR2 FQGNSA. CDR3 size: 14 residues.

The chain has TRBV6-4 and TRBJ1-6; TRBD1 aligns across 10 bases. Germline-derived CDR1 and CDR2 are MRHNA and SNTAGT. V shed 6 bases, J shed 8 bases, and the junction held 4 bases outside the gene matches. The CDR3 is 14 amino acids. This chain's CDR3 is CASRGQGYDSPLHF. CDR3 coding DNA: TGTGCCAGCAGGGGACAGGGGTACGATTCACCCCTCCACTTT.

In its sample, this clone was seen a few times. Other DNA sequences from this sample encode an identical CDR3 as well. The V call is TRBV4-3, the J call TRBJ2-1; 9 nucleotides agree with TRBD2. The CDR3 has 16 amino acids. Germline loops: CDR1 LGHNA, CDR2 YSLEER. The V segment lost 4 bases and the J segment 7 bases; nucleotides outside the gene matches: 11. In nucleotides, the CDR3 is TGCGCCAGCAGCCGGAACCTCTTGGCGGGGGGGAATGAGCAGTTCTTC. It specifies CASSRNLLAGGNEQFF.

This clone turned up a few times. The chain couples TRBV19 to TRBJ1-2; 9 bases align to TRBD1. Germline V lookup: CDR1 LNHDA, CDR2 SQIVND (reference sequence). The CDR3 totals 15 residues. After removal of 5 bases from V and 4 bases from J, the junction contained 8 bases not matched to a gene. The CDR3 nucleotides read TGTGCCAGTAGTGCCCCGGACAGGGGCGGCTATGGCTACACCTTC. It codes for CASSAPDRGGYGYTF.